The 8 T cell receptor beta chains in this list originate from one sample, sequenced in a study of cytomegalovirus exposure and HLA in healthy donors. The primer mix had 60 Vbeta and 13 Jbeta primers. TCRdb's table, derived via immunoSEQ multiplex PCR, lists solely in-frame clones and lacks some. The sample includes about 130,000 clones, more than 70% of them seen just once. The sample consisted of PBMCs. The source of these receptors is a man younger than 45 in good health and CMV-seronegative.

V gene TRBV28 combines with J gene TRBJ2-7; the match to TRBD2 covers 7 bases. Germline values: CDR1 MDHEN, CDR2 SYDVKM. There are 14 residues in the CDR3. The J segment lost 3 bases and the V segment lost 3 bases, leaving 5 bases of the junction unmatched. CDR3 region: CASSFVGGGYEQYF. CDR3 nucleotides: TGTGCCAGCAGTTTCGTTGGGGGGGGCTACGAGCAGTACTTC.

The genes are TRBV4-1 and TRBJ2-7; D perhaps matches TRBD2 (6 bases). The CDR3 extends over 14 amino acids. Germline loops: CDR1 MGHRA, CDR2 YSYEKL. V was pared by 4 bases and J by 5 bases, with 15 bases between. The CDR3 DNA sequence: TGCGCCAGCAGCCCGGGACTTGCCGAAAACGAGCAGTACTTC. This translates into CASSPGLAENEQYF.

A remark on this clone: An end of the junction differs from the germline gene, which may be a read error. This sequence joins TRBV7-9 and TRBJ1-2, with TRBD1 matching 7 bases. The CDR3 spans 14 residues. The germline gives CDR1 SEHNR, CDR2 FQNEAQ (reference sequence). The CDR3 is CSSSYDDRVDGYTF. Written as DNA, the CDR3 is TGTTCCAGCAGCTATGACGACAGGGTCGATGGCTACACCTTC.

This rearrangement joins TRBV5-1 to TRBJ1-3; 7 nucleotides align to TRBD1. This CDR3 comprises 17 residues. Germline lookup yields CDR1 SGHRS and CDR2 YFSETQ. V lost 0 bases to trimming and J lost 0 bases; unmatched junction nucleotides: 6. The CDR3 DNA reads as TGCGCCAGCAGCTTGGAGGGACAGCTAAACTCTGGAAACACCATATATTTT. Translated: CASSLEGQLNSGNTIYF.

V gene TRBV7-9 combines with J gene TRBJ2-7; 11 bases agree with TRBD1. Per germline, CDR1 SEHNR and CDR2 FQNEAQ (reference sequence). V shed 2 bases and J 6 bases; nucleotides not matched to a gene: 6. This CDR3 is 15 amino acids long. This CDR3 reads CASSLRVGTGGEQYF. The DNA of the CDR3 is TGTGCCAGCAGCTTACGGGTTGGGACAGGGGGCGAGCAGTACTTC.

The rearrangement joins TRBV9 to TRBJ2-7, with 9 positions matching TRBD2. V was clipped by 4 bases and J by 6 bases; unmatched bases: 11. The CDR3 has 15 residues. CDR1 and CDR2 (germline): SGDLS, YYNGEE. The CDR3, as DNA: TGTGCCAGCAGCCCAACCGCGGGGGGGACATCCGAGCAGTACTTC. It yields the protein CASSPTAGGTSEQYF. The full variable domain, completed using reference TRBV9 and TRBJ2-7, is DSGVTQTPKHLITATGQRVTLRCSPRSGDLSVYWYQQSLDQGLQFLIQYYNGEERAKGNILERFSAQQFPDLHSELNLSSLELGDSALYFCASSPTAGGTSEQYFGPGTRLTVT.

V gene TRBV7-3 combines with J gene TRBJ2-2; D perhaps matches TRBD2 (5 bases). Germline-derived CDR1 and CDR2 are SGHTA and FQGTGA. This CDR3 region has 17 residues. V dropped 1 base and J dropped 0 bases, with 12 bases sitting between them. CDR3 sequence reads: CASSLMGATANTGELFF. DNA for the CDR3: TGTGCCAGCAGCTTAATGGGAGCTACCGCGAACACCGGGGAGCTGTTTTTT.

This chain joins TRBV28 and TRBJ1-3; possible D gene TRBD1, 5 bases. The CDR3 has 16 amino acids. V was trimmed by 2 bases and J by 4 bases, leaving 15 bases between them. Germline values: CDR1 MDHEN, CDR2 SYDVKM. CDR3 sequence: CASSLPGHTIGNTIYF. The CDR3, as DNA: TGTGCCAGCAGTTTACCCGGACATACGATCGGAAACACCATATATTTT.